This T cell receptor beta chain was captured in a study of shared clonotypes between healthy human individuals. Study-level points and caveats: Donor clonotype sharing was expected to depend on sequencing depth.

The donor cohort consisted entirely of Caucasian adults residing in Nashville, Tennessee. The CDR3 loop spans 16 amino acids. Germline V gene sequence: CDR1 MDHEN, CDR2 SYDVKM. Trimming cost V 3 bases and J 2 bases; bases outside gene matches: 8. Concerning this clone itself: The antigen is not known.

The material for each subset, its genomic DNA, was split evenly across several immunoSEQ plates. In the authors' methods: ImmunoSEQ output held junction-only sequences without quality scores, so filtering differed. Produced via immunoSEQ multiplex PCR; TCRdb's table is partial and in-frame only. That table supplies the V and J calls and clone size; D and trimming were determined from the DNA. Here the sample spans roughly 500,000 clones, roughly 80% being singletons. V and J are TRBV28 and TRBJ1-1; 8 positions agree with TRBD1. This TCR came from a middle-aged woman in good health. Some clones in this sample may be carry-over from other donors' samples. Material: PBMCs. The CDR3 DNA reads TGTGCCAGCAGTTTGTGGCAGGGGGCTCCAAACACTGAAGCTTTCTTT. Amino acids: CASSLWQGAPNTEAFF.